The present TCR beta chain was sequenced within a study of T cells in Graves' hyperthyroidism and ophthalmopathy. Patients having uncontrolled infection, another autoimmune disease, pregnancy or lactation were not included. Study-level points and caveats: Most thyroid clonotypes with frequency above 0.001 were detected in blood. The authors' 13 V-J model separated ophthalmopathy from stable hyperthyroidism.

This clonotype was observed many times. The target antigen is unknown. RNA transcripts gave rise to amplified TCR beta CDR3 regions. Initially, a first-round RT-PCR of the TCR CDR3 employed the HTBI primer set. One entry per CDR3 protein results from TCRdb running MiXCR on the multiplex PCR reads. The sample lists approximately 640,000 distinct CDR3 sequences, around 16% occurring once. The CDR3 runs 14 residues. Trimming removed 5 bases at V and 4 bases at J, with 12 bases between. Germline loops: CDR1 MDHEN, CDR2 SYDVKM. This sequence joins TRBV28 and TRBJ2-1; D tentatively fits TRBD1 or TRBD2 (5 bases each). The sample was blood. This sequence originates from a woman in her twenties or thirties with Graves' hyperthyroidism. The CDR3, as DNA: TGTGCCAGCAGTCCCCCGGGACGGTACAATGAGCAGTTCTTC. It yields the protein CASSPPGRYNEQFF.